Below are 24 T cell receptor beta chains sequenced from a single sample in a study of CD4 and CD8 cells across lung adenocarcinoma regions. TCRdb reanalysed the PCR reads using MiXCR and keeps one entry per CDR3 protein. The sample has some 23,000 distinct CDR3 sequences, about half seen once. Sequencing was done on a sample of CD8+ T cells from the center of a lung tumor. Receptors were obtained from a male donor with lung adenocarcinoma. The CD4 and CD8 labels of this study may be unreliable.

The V gene is TRBV6-1, the J gene TRBJ2-3, with a possible D match to TRBD2 (6 bases). The J call may be in error: the DNA end matches TRBJ2-5 better. CDR1 and CDR2 (germline): MNHNS, SASEGT. The CDR3 totals 16 residues. The CDR3 DNA is TGTGCCAGCAGCGATGACGGGGGAGGTCACCCAGATACCCAGTACTTC. It codes for CASSDDGGGHPDTQYF.

The chain employs TRBV10-1 and TRBJ2-4; TRBD2 is a possible D gene (7 bases). The ends were cut back, 8 bases at V and 13 bases at J, with 30 bases in the middle. CDR3 length equals 16 residues. The germline V gene has CDR1 WNHNN and CDR2 SYGVQD (reference sequence). As DNA, the CDR3 is TGCGCCAGCCGTGGCCCGGGGGCGGGGGCCAAAAACACGCAGTACTTC. It encodes CASRGPGAGAKNTQYF.

The chain has TRBV27 and TRBJ2-1, with 7 bases fitting TRBD1. V shed 5 bases, J shed 8 bases, and the junction held 9 bases outside the gene matches. This CDR3 comprises 14 residues. Germline-derived CDR1 and CDR2 are MNHEY and SMNVEV (reference sequence). CDR3 coding DNA: TGTGCCAGCAGTCCTCTAGGGGGCACGGATGAGCAGTTCTTC. This codes for CASSPLGGTDEQFF.

The chain uses TRBV11-2 and TRBJ2-1; 11 nucleotides match TRBD2. The CDR3 extends over 20 amino acids. After removal of 5 bases from V and 0 bases from J, the junction contained 15 bases not matched to a gene. CDR1 SGHAT and CDR2 FQNNGV come from the germline V gene. The CDR3 nucleotides read TGTGCCAGCAGCAAGGGGACTAGCGGCTCCCGAAGGAGCTCCTACAATGAGCAGTTCTTC. It is translated as CASSKGTSGSRRSSYNEQFF.

The chain carries TRBV3-1 and TRBJ2-2; 11 bases fit TRBD2. Germline CDR1 reads LGHDT; CDR2 reads YNNKEL (reference sequence). V lost 5 bases and J lost 4; bases outside the gene matches: 3. The CDR3 length is 15 residues. The CDR3 loop reads CASSKGLAGTGELFF. The CDR3 DNA is TGTGCCAGCAGCAAAGGACTAGCGGGCACCGGGGAGCTGTTTTTT.

The rearrangement joins TRBV25-1 to TRBJ2-1, with a possible D match to TRBD1 (7 bases). The V and J ends lost 6 bases and 6 bases respectively, with 18 bases between them. This CDR3 contains 15 residues. CDR1 MGHDK and CDR2 SYGVNS come from the germline V gene. The CDR3 DNA sequence: TGTGCCAGCAGACAGACAGGGAGGTTACGCAATGAGCAGTTCTTC. Translation: CASRQTGRLRNEQFF.

The chain couples TRBV6-7 to TRBJ2-1; D is uncertain. The J call is doubtful: the DNA matches TRBJ2-2 better. TRBV6-7 is assigned to the ORF class and has an uncertain function. The CDR3 is 10 residues long. CDR3: CAANIGELFF. In DNA, the CDR3 is TGTGCCGCGAACATAGGGGAGCTGTTTTTT.

The rearrangement joins TRBV9 to TRBJ2-2, with a tentative D call TRBD1 (6 bases). Germline V lookup: CDR1 SGDLS, CDR2 YYNGEE. V shed 4 bases and J shed 0 bases, with 10 bases lying between them. This CDR3 comprises 15 residues. CDR3 sequence reads: CASSQGLANTGELFF. The CDR3 coding sequence is TGTGCCAGCAGCCAGGGGCTAGCGAACACCGGGGAGCTGTTTTTT.

This rearrangement joins TRBV27 to TRBJ2-3; D may be TRBD1 or TRBD2 (5 bases each). V lost 9 bases and J 9 bases, leaving 25 bases between the germline ends. The CDR3 runs to 15 residues. Germline CDR1 and CDR2: MNHEY and SMNVEV (reference sequence). The CDR3, as DNA: TGTGCCAGGGGACGAGGACTCGCGGACCAAGAGACGCAGTATTTT. Its translation is CARGRGLADQETQYF.

This clonotype has ten or more counts. This rearrangement joins TRBV6-1 to TRBJ2-7; D not certain. Per germline, CDR1 MNHNS and CDR2 SASEGT. Deletions cut 5 bases from V and 0 bases from J, with 8 bases between. The CDR3 has 13 amino acids. CDR3 bases: TGTGCCAGCAGTCCCAGCACCTCCTACGAGCAGTACTTC. Protein sequence: CASSPSTSYEQYF.

This clonotype was seen ten or more times. The chain employs TRBV7-8 and TRBJ2-1, with 9 positions matching TRBD2. The germline gives CDR1 SGHVS, CDR2 FQNEAQ. With V trimmed by 1 base and J by 7 bases, 2 bases remained unmatched. This CDR3 is 14 amino acids long. The CDR3 here is CASSLGGLANEQFF. The CDR3 DNA reads TGTGCCAGCAGCTTAGGCGGACTAGCGAATGAGCAGTTCTTC.

A word on this clonotype: A read error may produce the germline difference seen at one junction end. This chain uses TRBV10-3 with TRBJ2-1, with 15 nucleotides matching TRBD2. The CDR3 has 15 amino acids. CDR1 and CDR2 from the germline V gene are ENHRY and SYGVKD. CDR3 loop: CAIKGLAGGVGERYF. CDR3 sequence (DNA): TGTGCCATTAAGGGACTAGCGGGAGGTGTCGGTGAGCGGTACTTC.

The V gene is TRBV7-9, the J gene TRBJ1-2; the match to TRBD1 covers 11 bases. Looked up from germline, CDR1 is SEHNR and CDR2 is FQNEAQ (reference sequence). V was pared by 5 bases and J by 4 bases, with 12 bases of the junction left unmatched. CDR3 length equals 17 residues. The chain's CDR3 is CASSPLRRTGGGYGYTF. The CDR3 bases are TGTGCCAGCAGCCCCTTAAGGCGGACAGGGGGCGGCTATGGCTACACCTTC.

The rearrangement links TRBV7-3 to TRBJ2-5; weak D call: TRBD2 (5 bases). V was trimmed by 2 bases and J by 11 bases, leaving 24 bases between them. The CDR3 extends over 16 amino acids. CDR1 is SGHTA and CDR2 is FQGTGA in the germline V gene. CDR3 loop: CASSLDGRGAYNEQYF. The CDR3 region has the DNA TGTGCCAGCAGCTTAGACGGCCGGGGTGCCTACAATGAGCAGTACTTC.

Only a few counts were recorded for this clonotype. This rearrangement joins TRBV10-1 to TRBJ2-1, with 11 bases aligning to TRBD2. V was pared by 4 bases and J by 7 bases, with 3 bases of the junction left unmatched. Germline V gives CDR1 WNHNN, CDR2 SYGVQD (reference sequence). This CDR3 spans 14 amino acids. Written as DNA, the CDR3 is TGCGCCAGCAGTGTGGCTAGCGGGAGGAATGAGCAGTTCTTC. Residues: CASSVASGRNEQFF.

This chain joins TRBV9 and TRBJ1-4, with a possible D match to TRBD1 (6 bases). The CDR3 contains 14 residues. Trimming took 3 bases from V and 8 from J, leaving 14 bases between them. CDR1 is SGDLS, CDR2 YYNGEE, per germline. The CDR3 nucleotides read TGTGCCAGCAGCGGACTCGGACAGTACGAAAAACTGTTTTTT. This gives the protein CASSGLGQYEKLFF.

The chain recombines TRBV28 with TRBJ2-2, with 9 bases fitting TRBD2. CDR1 and CDR2 from the germline V gene are MDHEN and SYDVKM. The trim removed 7 bases at V and 2 bases at J, leaving 8 bases unmatched. This CDR3 is built from 16 residues. CDR3 bases: TGTGCCAGCACAAGAAGCGGGGGGCTAAACACCGGGGAGCTGTTTTTT. This encodes CASTRSGGLNTGELFF.

This clonotype was counted many times. This chain joins TRBV7-9 and TRBJ2-5, with a tentative D call TRBD2 (6 bases). CDR3 length: 13 residues. Between the trimmed V and J ends, which lost 6 bases and 2 bases, there was a span of 10 bases. The V gene's germline CDR1 is SEHNR and CDR2 FQNEAQ (reference sequence). CDR3 amino acids: CASSSGTQETQYF. The CDR3 nucleotides read TGTGCCAGCAGTTCCGGGACTCAAGAGACCCAGTACTTC.

This clonotype was recorded a few times. This chain joins TRBV5-8 and TRBJ2-3; 7 bases line up with TRBD1. The J segment lost 3 bases and the V segment lost 4 bases, leaving 2 bases of the junction unmatched. This CDR3 contains 13 residues. Germline loops: CDR1 SGHTS, CDR2 YDEGEE. The CDR3 loop reads CASSRDRTDTQYF. The CDR3 nucleotides are TGTGCCAGCAGCAGGGACAGAACAGATACGCAGTATTTT.

In this sample, this clonotype turned up a few times. This chain joins TRBV7-6 and TRBJ1-5; 8 bases agree with TRBD1. Germline V gives CDR1 SGHVS, CDR2 FNYEAQ. The CDR3 loop spans 14 amino acids. Trimming removed 5 bases from V and 7 bases from J; junction bases left unmatched: 7. CDR3 amino acids: CASSPGQGGQPQHF. The CDR3 nucleotides read TGTGCCAGCAGCCCCGGACAGGGTGGACAGCCCCAGCATTTT.

This clonotype was seen at least ten times. The CDR3 DNA sequence: TGCGCCAGCAGCCAAGATAGTTGGGGCGGGCGAGATGAGCAGTTCTTC. Its translation: CASSQDSWGGRDEQFF. The chain couples TRBV4-1 to TRBJ2-1, with D perhaps assigned TRBD1 or TRBD2 (5 bases each). CDR3 size: 16 residues. From germline, CDR1 is MGHRA and CDR2 YSYEKL. The V and J ends lost 0 bases and 8 bases respectively, with 17 bases between them.

This clonotype has a handful of counts. V gene TRBV11-3 combines with J gene TRBJ2-1; D gene uncertain. This CDR3 is 15 amino acids long. Trimming removed 2 bases at V and 2 bases at J, with 10 bases between. The V gene's germline CDR1 is SGHNT and CDR2 YENEEA. CDR3 in DNA: TGTGCCAGCAGCTTATCGGCGGAAACCTACAATGAGCAGTTCTTC. Its protein is CASSLSAETYNEQFF.

This clonotype was seen only once. The gene calls are TRBV12-3 or TRBV12-4 and TRBJ2-7; D unresolved. The V end lost 8 bases, the J end lost 0 bases, and 8 bases lay between the germline ends. This CDR3 contains 12 residues. In nucleotides, the CDR3 is TGTGCCAGCCAGGCCAACTCCTACGAGCAGTACTTC. This codes for CASQANSYEQYF.

This clonotype was observed many times. This chain joins TRBV6-5 and TRBJ2-3; 7 nucleotides line up with TRBD2. Trimming cost V 7 bases and J 2 bases; bases outside gene matches: 9. The CDR3 runs to 15 residues. The germline V gene has CDR1 MNHEY and CDR2 SVGAGI. CDR3 coding DNA: TGTGCCAGCACCTGGGCTAGCGGACCCACAGATACGCAGTATTTT. Translating gives CASTWASGPTDTQYF.